This TCR beta chain was recorded in a study of blood T cell repertoires in COVID-19 (dated by TCRdb to 2020 to 2021). In the study overall: The collaborator samples originated in the United States, Italy and Spain and spanned the acute and convalescent phases of COVID-19. The material from the prospective study consisted of cDNA or gDNA derived from T cells, B-cell-depleted T cells, or PBMCs. Deeply sampled blood TCRbeta repertoires from subjects exposed to, actively infected with, or recovered from COVID-19 were included in the dataset. The repertoires were released in a freely available public database meant as a resource for research on the immune response to SARS-CoV-2. Samples were obtained from the ongoing ImmuneRACE study (first 160 participants) and from over 1,000 subjects provided by 6 global collaborators. Sample metadata almost always included a de-identified subject ID, COVID-19 status, age in years and sex. Where available, HLA class I and class II types were taken from metadata supplied by the sample provider and were not determined by assay-based typing.

TCRbeta CDR3 regions were amplified from genomic DNA using the immunoSEQ Assay, a bias-controlled multiplex PCR. The study's own analysis went as follows. Within the assay, amplification of reference gene primers was used to estimate how many nucleated cells each sample contained. To quantify the absolute abundance of each unique TCRbeta CDR3 rearrangement, sequence reads were collapsed and filtered. Productive Simpson clonality was computed per sample as the square root of Simpson's diversity index over productive rearrangements. In TCRdb, the immuneACCESS table is reduced to in-frame sequences with V and J assigned. These tables do not hold every clone; where another copy was compared, an unresolved V gene accounts for under half, and the others remain unexplained. V and J calls and clone size are copied from that table; D and trimming were computed from the DNA. The sample table lists roughly 400,000 clones, about 90% of them with a count of one. Roughly 0.66% of the sample is held by the ten biggest clonotypes.

Participants in the prospective study were aged roughly 18 to 90 years, lived in about two dozen United States geographic areas, and enrolled through a virtual design. In the prospective study, participants were assigned to cohorts based on the clinical history participants reported in a screening survey and a study questionnaire. ImmuneRACE Cohort 3 recovered participants were defined by two consecutive negative NP/OP PCR tests, healthcare professional clearance, or symptom resolution. In the prospective study, whole blood, serum and a nasopharyngeal or oropharyngeal swab were collected from each participant by mobile phlebotomists. Additional blood draws and questionnaires over an approximately two-month period could optionally be provided by prospective study participants. Prospective study blood samples were shipped either frozen or at room temperature before DNA extraction. A remark on this clone: The specificity of this receptor is unknown. One end of the junction fails to match germline, which may point to a read error.

Overall study outcomes, separate from this receptor: The quantity of clinical and demographic metadata differed by source and by participant and was supplied without curation.

This receptor was obtained from a man aged 18 to 29 who had recovered from COVID-19. Sequencing was carried out using PBMCs or T cells enriched from blood (not recorded which).

The DNA is as follows: TGTGCCAGCAGCCCCTTCAGGGCCCCTCCGAACGCTGAAGCTTTCTTT. This translates into CASSPFRAPPNAEAFF. The chain is assembled from TRBV3-1 (or the pseudogene TRBV3-2) and TRBJ1-1; the D segment could be TRBD1, given 5 matching bases. From a lookup of the germline V gene (reference sequence), CDR1 and CDR2 are LGHDT and YNNKEL. The CDR3 holds 16 amino acids from the cysteine to the phenylalanine. The CDR3 DNA has 48 bases and is translated from base 1.